These 30 T cell receptor beta chains share one sample of origin, sequenced in a study of cytomegalovirus exposure and HLA in healthy donors. 60 Vbeta and 13 Jbeta primers were used in PCR. This table comes from immunoSEQ multiplex PCR, and its TCRdb copy is limited to in-frame clones, with some not included. This sample carries roughly 180,000 clones, about 81% of them seen once, and the ten largest clones take just over 2%. Sequencing was carried out using PBMCs. The receptor source for this set is a woman aged 18 to 35 in good health and CMV-seropositive.

The chain couples TRBV4-2 to TRBJ2-3, with 7 bases matching TRBD2. The V and J ends lost 0 bases and 1 base, in that order; junction bases with no gene match: 7. The CDR3 contains 17 residues. CDR1 is LGHNA and CDR2 is YNFKEQ in the germline V gene. CDR3 protein: CASSQEVKSGGTDTQYF. CDR3 coding DNA: TGTGCCAGCAGCCAAGAGGTAAAAAGCGGGGGCACAGATACGCAGTATTTT.

J is TRBJ1-6 and V is TRBV4-2; 8 bases fit TRBD1. This CDR3 contains 15 residues. Germline-derived CDR1 and CDR2 are LGHNA and YNFKEQ. With 0 bases clipped from V and 9 bases from J, the junction kept 4 bases outside the gene matches. In DNA, the CDR3 is TGTGCCAGCAGCCAAGAGGACAGGGAGACTTCACCCCTCCACTTT. This translates into CASSQEDRETSPLHF.

V usage is TRBV5-6 and J usage is TRBJ1-6; D is uncertain. There are 15 residues in the CDR3. The V and J ends lost 4 bases and 4 bases respectively, with 12 bases between them. Germline V gives CDR1 SGHDT, CDR2 YYEEEE. The CDR3: CASSLGFMYNSPLHF. The CDR3 coding sequence is TGTGCCAGCAGCCTGGGTTTTATGTATAATTCACCCCTCCACTTT. Full variable domain (rest looked up from reference TRBV5-6 and TRBJ1-6): DAGVTQSPTHLIKTRGQQVTLRCSPKSGHDTVSWYQQALGQGPQFIFQYYEEEERQRGNFPDRFSGHQFPNYSSELNVNALLLGDSALYLCASSLGFMYNSPLHFGNGTRLTVT.

This clone is a singleton in its sample. The chain carries TRBV6-4 and TRBJ2-1; weak D call: TRBD1 (6 bases). The ends were cut back, 1 base at V and 7 bases at J, with 14 bases in the middle. The CDR3 has 15 amino acids. Germline CDR1 and CDR2: MRHNA and SNTAGT. The CDR3 nucleotides read TGTGCCAGCAGTGACTTAGGGGGACCCTTGAATGAGCAGTTCTTC. Protein: CASSDLGGPLNEQFF.

J is TRBJ2-7 and V is TRBV12-5; 11 nucleotides line up with TRBD1. This CDR3 has 16 amino acids. J lost 1 base, V lost 3 bases, and 5 bases had no gene match. Per germline, CDR1 LGHNT and CDR2 FRNRAP. CDR3 in DNA: TGTGCTAGTGGTTTACGGACAGGGGGCGAGTCCTACGAGCAGTACTTC. As protein: CASGLRTGGESYEQYF.

V usage is TRBV6-5 and J usage is TRBJ2-5; 9 bases fit TRBD2. Germline V CDR1 and CDR2: MNHEY, SVGAGI. The CDR3 is 16 amino acids. The ends lost 0 bases at V and 3 bases at J; junction bases unmatched: 5. CDR3 protein: CASSYSFLAGKETQYF. CDR3 sequence (DNA): TGTGCCAGCAGTTACTCTTTCCTAGCGGGGAAAGAGACCCAGTACTTC.

This clone has a single count. V usage is TRBV18 and J usage is TRBJ1-2; 7 positions agree with TRBD1. V lost 2 bases, J lost 4 bases, and 1 base stayed unmatched. The CDR3 loop spans 13 amino acids. Germline-derived CDR1 and CDR2 are KGHSH and LQKENI. CDR3 in DNA: TGTGCCAGCTCACCAAGGGACAGCTATGGCTACACCTTC. Its translation is CASSPRDSYGYTF.

V gene TRBV5-1 combines with J gene TRBJ1-6; TRBD1 matches 7 bases. The trim removed 5 bases at V and 7 bases at J, leaving 3 bases unmatched. The V gene's germline CDR1 is SGHRS and CDR2 YFSETQ. The CDR3 loop spans 13 amino acids. CDR3 sequence (DNA): TGCGCCAGCAGGACACAGGGGAATTCACCCCTCCACTTT. Protein product: CASRTQGNSPLHF.

The chain employs TRBV30 and TRBJ1-5; maybe TRBD1 (5 bases). V was cut by 2 bases and J by 5 bases, with 7 bases left in between. The germline V gene encodes CDR1 GTSNPN and CDR2 SVGIG (reference sequence). The CDR3 is 12 residues long. This CDR3 is CAWSWGDQPQHF. The CDR3 DNA reads as TGTGCCTGGAGTTGGGGGGATCAGCCCCAGCATTTT.

The V call is TRBV13, the J call TRBJ2-1; TRBD2 agrees at 9 bases. V trimming: 5 bases; J trimming: 2 bases; junction bases outside the gene matches: 19. CDR1 is PRHDT and CDR2 is FYEKMQ in the germline V gene (reference sequence). The CDR3 extends over 20 amino acids. The CDR3 DNA reads as TGTGCCAGCAGCCCCCCGGAGGGCGGGGGGGCTTCGGCCGCCTACAATGAGCAGTTCTTC. Translating it yields CASSPPEGGGASAAYNEQFF.

The rearrangement uses TRBV6-5 and TRBJ2-1; D is uncertain. V lost 2 bases to trimming and J lost 15 bases, with 14 bases between them. There are 12 residues in the CDR3. In germline, CDR1 is MNHEY, CDR2 SVGAGI. CDR3 sequence: CASSYGYYEWFF. CDR3 DNA: TGTGCCAGCAGTTACGGTTACTATGAGTGGTTCTTC.

The chain couples TRBV5-6 to TRBJ2-7; 8 bases are a match to TRBD2. Germline values: CDR1 SGHDT, CDR2 YYEEEE. Trimming took 4 bases from V and 3 from J; bases not matched to a gene: 9. The CDR3 has 15 residues. The CDR3 loop is CASSLPGTRLYEQYF. The CDR3 DNA reads as TGTGCCAGCAGCCTACCCGGGACTAGACTCTACGAGCAGTACTTC.

This clone was counted a few times. The chain joins TRBV4-2 to TRBJ2-2; TRBD2 matches 9 bases. After removal of 0 bases from V and 5 bases from J, the junction contained 7 bases not matched to a gene. Looked up from germline, CDR1 is LGHNA and CDR2 is YNFKEQ. CDR3 length: 17 amino acids. The CDR3 region is CASSQEGSGGGTGELFF. The CDR3 region has the DNA TGTGCCAGCAGCCAAGAGGGTAGCGGGGGAGGAACCGGGGAGCTGTTTTTT.

V gene TRBV6-5 combines with J gene TRBJ2-3; possibly TRBD2 for D (7 bases). CDR1 is MNHEY and CDR2 is SVGAGI in the germline V gene. V lost 8 bases and J 6 bases, leaving 21 bases between the germline ends. The CDR3 runs to 15 residues. The CDR3 bases are TGTGCCAGCGCGGGGGCGCTTCGCACAGTTGATACGCAGTATTTT. Protein sequence: CASAGALRTVDTQYF.

Turning to this clone: The junction does not match germline at one end; this may be a read error. The chain combines TRBV28 with TRBJ2-6; D is possibly TRBD1 (5 bases). The length of the CDR3 is 21 residues. The V gene's germline CDR1 is MDHEN and CDR2 SYDVKM. The CDR3 loop reads CASSLLVPPPTLSSGANGLTF. Written as DNA, the CDR3 is TGTGCCAGCAGTTTATTGGTACCTCCCCCTACCCTCAGCTCTGGGGCCAACGGCCTGACTTTC.

This clone has only a few counts. The DNA for the CDR3 is TGTGCCAGCAGCTTAGATCAGAGGGCCGTACTTCGCTACGAGCAGTACGTC. This codes for CASSLDQRAVLRYEQYV. The chain carries TRBV11-3 and TRBJ2-7, with D tentatively TRBD2 (5 bases). Trimming removed 0 bases from V and 3 bases from J, with 18 bases in between. The CDR3 length is 17 residues. Germline lookup yields CDR1 SGHNT and CDR2 YENEEA.

The V call is TRBV29-1, the J call TRBJ2-6; the D is unclear. CDR1 and CDR2 (germline): SQVTM, ANQGSEA. The CDR3 has 14 residues. Trimming removed 3 bases from V and 0 bases from J, with 6 bases in between. CDR3 sequence (DNA): TGCAGCGTTGATAGGAGCTCTGGGGCCAACGTCCTGACTTTC. Translated, it gives CSVDRSSGANVLTF. Full variable domain (remainder filled in from reference TRBV29-1 and TRBJ2-6): SAVISQKPSRDICQRGTSLTIQCQVDSQVTMMFWYRQQPGQSLTLIATANQGSEATYESGFVIDKFPISRPNLTFSTLTVSNMSPEDSSIYLCSVDRSSGANVLTFGAGSRLTVL.

The genes are TRBV11-3 and TRBJ2-1; 12 bases align to TRBD2. Germline V gives CDR1 SGHNT, CDR2 YENEEA. V shed 6 bases and J 9 bases; nucleotides not matched to a gene: 9. CDR3 length: 15 residues. Written as DNA, the CDR3 is TGTGCCAGCAGAGCCCTAGCGGGGGGGCTCGGTGAGCAGTTCTTC. As protein: CASRALAGGLGEQFF.

The chain uses TRBV2 and TRBJ2-7; 7 nucleotides agree with TRBD1. V lost 0 bases to trimming and J lost 0 bases; unmatched junction nucleotides: 11. CDR1 and CDR2 from the germline V gene are SNHLY and FYNNEI. The CDR3 extends over 18 amino acids. The chain's CDR3 is CASSEALLAGGSSYEQYF. CDR3 nucleotides: TGTGCCAGCAGTGAAGCCCTGTTAGCAGGGGGAAGCTCCTACGAGCAGTACTTC.

This clone was seen more than once but under ten times. The chain joins TRBV9 to TRBJ2-2; possibly TRBD1 for D (7 bases). Trimming shortened V by 2 bases and J by 5 bases, and 16 bases separated the two germline ends. The germline V gene encodes CDR1 SGDLS and CDR2 YYNGEE. This CDR3 is built from 16 residues. CDR3 amino acids: CASSVGGGKRTGELFF. DNA for the CDR3: TGTGCCAGCAGCGTTGGAGGGGGCAAAAGAACCGGGGAGCTGTTTTTT.

The chain joins TRBV10-3 to TRBJ2-5; possible D gene TRBD1, 6 bases. V was cut by 6 bases and J by 4 bases, with 15 bases left in between. The CDR3 contains 14 residues. Germline CDR1 is ENHRY and CDR2 is SYGVKD. The CDR3 sequence: CAISNPGVGETQYF. The CDR3 nucleotides read TGTGCCATCAGCAACCCAGGGGTCGGAGAGACCCAGTACTTC.

The chain couples TRBV27 to TRBJ2-1; maybe TRBD2 (6 bases). The ends were cut back, 0 bases at V and 7 bases at J, with 16 bases in the middle. The CDR3 runs to 16 residues. The germline V gene has CDR1 MNHEY and CDR2 SMNVEV (reference sequence). Here the CDR3 reads CASSLSATRPLNEQFF. Written as DNA, the CDR3 is TGTGCCAGCAGTTTATCGGCGACTAGACCCCTTAATGAGCAGTTCTTC.

The chain couples TRBV30 to TRBJ2-3; the D gene is possibly TRBD2 (6 bases). Germline CDR1 GTSNPN, CDR2 SVGIG (reference sequence). The ends were cut back, 3 bases at V and 5 bases at J, with 12 bases in the middle. The CDR3 is 13 amino acids. The CDR3 region is CAWSWDLRDTQYF. CDR3 DNA sequence: TGTGCCTGGAGCTGGGACTTAAGAGATACGCAGTATTTT.

V gene TRBV6-1 combines with J gene TRBJ2-2; no firm D call. The CDR3 extends over 11 amino acids. Germline V gives CDR1 MNHNS, CDR2 SASEGT. V was pared by 5 bases and J by 9 bases, with 7 bases between. CDR3 nucleotides: TGTGCCAGCAGTTTAGCCCGGGAGCTGTTTTTT. Amino acid sequence: CASSLARELFF.

The rearrangement links TRBV4-1 to TRBJ2-5; possible D gene TRBD2, 6 bases. Trimming shortened V by 0 bases and J by 4 bases, and 12 bases separated the two germline ends. The CDR3 loop spans 15 amino acids. Germline V gene data show CDR1 as MGHRA and CDR2 as YSYEKL. For the CDR3, the DNA is TGCGCCAGCAGCCAAGACGGCGGGGCAGTAGAGACCCAGTACTTC. Amino acid sequence: CASSQDGGAVETQYF.

This chain joins TRBV29-1 and TRBJ2-5; D is uncertain. Germline V gene sequence: CDR1 SQVTM, CDR2 ANQGSEA. The CDR3 is made up of 11 amino acids. Trimming removed 3 bases from V and 0 bases from J, with 2 bases in between. The CDR3 region has the DNA TGCAGCGTTGACAACCAAGAGACCCAGTACTTC. Its protein product is CSVDNQETQYF.

This clone came up a few times. The J gene is TRBJ2-7, the V gene TRBV5-1; 9 bases fit TRBD2. CDR1 is SGHRS, CDR2 YFSETQ, per germline. The junction had 4 bases not matched to a gene; V was cut back by 0 bases and J by 3 bases. CDR3 length: 15 amino acids. The CDR3 reads CASSLGLAVNYEQYF. The CDR3 DNA sequence: TGCGCCAGCAGCTTGGGACTAGCGGTAAACTACGAGCAGTACTTC.

The V call is TRBV11-2, the J call TRBJ2-5; tentative D call: TRBD1 (5 bases). The DNA end is a closer match to TRBJ2-7, so the J assignment may be wrong. The germline CDR1 and CDR2 sequences are SGHAT and FQNNGV. The CDR3 spans 14 residues. The chain's CDR3 is CASSFGAHSYEQYF. The CDR3 DNA sequence: TGTGCCAGCAGCTTTGGGGCCCACTCCTACGAGCAGTACTTC.

This clone was seen a single time. The chain joins TRBV6-5 to TRBJ1-1; 7 bases are a match to TRBD1. Germline CDR1 reads MNHEY; CDR2 reads SVGAGI. The length of the CDR3 is 11 residues. V was pared by 6 bases and J by 7 bases, with 2 bases of the junction left unmatched. The CDR3 sequence: CASRRQGEAFF. The CDR3 bases are TGTGCCAGCAGAAGACAGGGTGAAGCTTTCTTT.

This sequence joins TRBV28 and TRBJ1-2; 8 nucleotides line up with TRBD1. Germline V lookup: CDR1 MDHEN, CDR2 SYDVKM. With 5 bases clipped from V and 3 bases from J, the junction kept 8 bases outside the gene matches. The CDR3 has 15 amino acids. This CDR3 reads CASSLGQGKYYGYTF. CDR3 DNA sequence: TGTGCCAGCAGTCTAGGACAGGGCAAATACTATGGCTACACCTTC.